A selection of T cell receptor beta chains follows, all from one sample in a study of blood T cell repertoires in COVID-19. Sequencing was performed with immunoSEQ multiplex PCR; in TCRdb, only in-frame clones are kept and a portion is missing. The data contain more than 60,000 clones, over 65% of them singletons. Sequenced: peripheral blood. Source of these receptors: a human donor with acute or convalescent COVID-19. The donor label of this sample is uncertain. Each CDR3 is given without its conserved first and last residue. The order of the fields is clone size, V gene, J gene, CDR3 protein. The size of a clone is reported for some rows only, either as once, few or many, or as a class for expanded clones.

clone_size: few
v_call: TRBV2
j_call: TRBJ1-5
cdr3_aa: ASSGDRGDQPQH

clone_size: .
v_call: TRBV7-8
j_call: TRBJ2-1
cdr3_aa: ASSLAGQHEQF

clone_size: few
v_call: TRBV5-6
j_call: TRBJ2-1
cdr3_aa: ASSLFSYNEQF

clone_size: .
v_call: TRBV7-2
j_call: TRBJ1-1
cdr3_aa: ASSLHRSTEAF

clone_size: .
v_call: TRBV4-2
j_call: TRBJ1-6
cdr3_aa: ASSQDGAPNSPLH

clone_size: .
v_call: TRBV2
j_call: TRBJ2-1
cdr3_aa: ASSGPTGEGEQF

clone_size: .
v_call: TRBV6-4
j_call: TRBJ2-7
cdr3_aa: ASRSFHPRSYEQY

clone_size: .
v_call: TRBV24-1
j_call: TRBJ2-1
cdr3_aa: ASTSGKSSYNEQF

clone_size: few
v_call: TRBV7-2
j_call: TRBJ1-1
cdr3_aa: ASSLIRQGGSEAF

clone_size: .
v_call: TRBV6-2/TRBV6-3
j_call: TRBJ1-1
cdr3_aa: ASSPGGKNTEAF

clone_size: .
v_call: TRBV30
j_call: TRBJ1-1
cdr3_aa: AWSANRANTEAF

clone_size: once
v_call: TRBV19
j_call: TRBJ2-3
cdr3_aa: ASSPSWLAGTLTDTQY

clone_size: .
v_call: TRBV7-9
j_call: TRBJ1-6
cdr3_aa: ASSLGLERGSPLH

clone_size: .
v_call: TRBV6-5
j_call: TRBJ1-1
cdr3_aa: ASTPDRGGTEAF

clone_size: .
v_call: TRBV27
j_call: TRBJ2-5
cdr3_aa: ASSLGDRGLSQETQY

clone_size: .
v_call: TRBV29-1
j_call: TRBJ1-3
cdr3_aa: SVEQRNTIY

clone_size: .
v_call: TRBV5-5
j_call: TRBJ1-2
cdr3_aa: ASSLTDRDGYT

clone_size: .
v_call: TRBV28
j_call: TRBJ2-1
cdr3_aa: ASSLPLAGGYNEQF

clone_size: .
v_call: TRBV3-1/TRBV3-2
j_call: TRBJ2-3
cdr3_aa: ASSQGSSGGYTQY

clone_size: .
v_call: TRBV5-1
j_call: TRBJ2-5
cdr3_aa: ASSYEGTQY

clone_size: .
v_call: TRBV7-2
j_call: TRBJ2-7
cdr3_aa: ASSLISAQGYEQY

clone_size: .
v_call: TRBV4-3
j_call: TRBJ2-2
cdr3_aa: ASSSKRLAGVGTGELF

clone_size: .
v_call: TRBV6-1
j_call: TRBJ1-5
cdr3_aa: ASSGLKRGIESNQPQH

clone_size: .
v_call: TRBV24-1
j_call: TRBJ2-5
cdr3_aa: ATSAGVETQY

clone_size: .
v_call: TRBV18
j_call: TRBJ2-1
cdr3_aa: ASSPSELAGGLEQF

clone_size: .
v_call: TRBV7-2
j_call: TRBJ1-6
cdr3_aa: ASSLGRGQGSSPLH

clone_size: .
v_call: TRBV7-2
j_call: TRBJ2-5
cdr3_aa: ASSLLWRQGEETQY

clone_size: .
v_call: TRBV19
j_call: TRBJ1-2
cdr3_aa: ASSIRGTNGYT

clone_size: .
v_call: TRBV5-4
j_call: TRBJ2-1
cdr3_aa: ASSTGPGTSGNEQF

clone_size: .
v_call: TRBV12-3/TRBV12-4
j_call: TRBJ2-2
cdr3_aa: ASIIWQTGELF

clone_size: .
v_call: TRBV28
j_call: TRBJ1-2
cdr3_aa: ASSSRYGYT

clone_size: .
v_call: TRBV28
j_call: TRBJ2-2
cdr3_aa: ASSEQGAKTGELF

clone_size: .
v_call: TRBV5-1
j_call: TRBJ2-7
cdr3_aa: ASSLGQGAYEQY

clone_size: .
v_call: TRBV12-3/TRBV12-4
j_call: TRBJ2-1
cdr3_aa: ASRPTTGTGGF

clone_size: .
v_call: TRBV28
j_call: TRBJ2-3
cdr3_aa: ASSSPGQGPDTQY

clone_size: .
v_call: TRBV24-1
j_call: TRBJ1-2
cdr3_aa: ATSESGENGYT

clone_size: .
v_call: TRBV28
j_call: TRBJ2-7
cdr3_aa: ASRGRGEQY

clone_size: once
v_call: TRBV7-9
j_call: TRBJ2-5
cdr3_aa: ASSSDRLGETQY

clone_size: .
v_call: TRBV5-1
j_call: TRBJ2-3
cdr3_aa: ASSQWGDREKADTQY

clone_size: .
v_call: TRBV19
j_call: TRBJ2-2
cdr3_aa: ASSKAAANTGELF

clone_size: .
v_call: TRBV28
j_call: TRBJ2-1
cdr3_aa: ASSPPGVSYNEQF

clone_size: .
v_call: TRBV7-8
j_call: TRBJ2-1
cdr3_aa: ASSPHVGGLF

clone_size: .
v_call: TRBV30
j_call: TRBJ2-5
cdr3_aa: AWTSGGQETQY

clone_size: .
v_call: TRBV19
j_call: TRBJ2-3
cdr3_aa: ASSIAAMAGGLDTQY

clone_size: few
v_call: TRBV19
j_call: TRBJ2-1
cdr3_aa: ASRTTPTSLQF

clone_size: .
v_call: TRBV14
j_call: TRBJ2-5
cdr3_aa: ASSHRGVAKTQY

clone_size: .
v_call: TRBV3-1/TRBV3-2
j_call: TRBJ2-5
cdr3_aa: ASSQFRGQGGETQY

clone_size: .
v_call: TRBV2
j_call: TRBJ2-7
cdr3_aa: ASKPSGLGPEQY

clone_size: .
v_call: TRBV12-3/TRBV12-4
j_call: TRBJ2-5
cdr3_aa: ASSGGQQETQY

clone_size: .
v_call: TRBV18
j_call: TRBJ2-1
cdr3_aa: ASTEAGTEQF

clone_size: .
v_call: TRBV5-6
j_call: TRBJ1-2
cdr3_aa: ASSRRTGTYGYT

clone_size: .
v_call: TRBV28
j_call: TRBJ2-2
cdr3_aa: ASSSRTGELF

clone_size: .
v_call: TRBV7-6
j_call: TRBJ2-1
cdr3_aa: ASSLARAPGVDEQF

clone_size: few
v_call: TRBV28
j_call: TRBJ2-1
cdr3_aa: ASSLVLAGPYNEQF

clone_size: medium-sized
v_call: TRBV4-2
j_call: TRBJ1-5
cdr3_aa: ASSQAGRTGAQPQH

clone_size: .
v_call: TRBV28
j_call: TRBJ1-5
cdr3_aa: ASSLGAGTGGNQPQH

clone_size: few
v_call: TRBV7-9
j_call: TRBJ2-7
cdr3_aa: ASSWDSNSYEQY

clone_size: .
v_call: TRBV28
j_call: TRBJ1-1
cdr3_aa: ASRGPGNTEAF

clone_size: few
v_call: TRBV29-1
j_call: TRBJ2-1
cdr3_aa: SVQTSGGAGEQF